The sequence of this T cell receptor (beta chain) was determined in a study of PD-1 blockade in classical Hodgkin lymphoma. Findings of the study overall: Patients who responded completely had about the same baseline diversity as newly diagnosed patients.

Germline CDR1 is SGHTA and CDR2 is FQGNSA. V lost 1 base and J lost 4, with 7 bases in between. The CDR3 has 14 residues. For this clone: The antigen is undetermined.

No patient escaped relapse after autologous stem cell transplantation, and brentuximab vedotin exposure varied. Patients reached a best response of complete response, partial response or progressive disease. TCRdb keeps only in-frame clones here, not all; method: immunoSEQ multiplex PCR. This table holds over 35,000 clones, around 80% found once. The sequencing here drew on peripheral blood mononuclear cells (PBMCs), taken before the second cycle of nivolumab. The TCR was taken from a human donor with classical Hodgkin lymphoma. The rearrangement links TRBV7-2 to TRBJ1-4; D possibly corresponds to TRBD1 (5 bases). The CDR3 loop is CASSLGGVNEKLFF. The DNA for the CDR3 is TGTGCCAGCAGCTTAGGGGGGGTTAATGAAAAACTGTTTTTT.